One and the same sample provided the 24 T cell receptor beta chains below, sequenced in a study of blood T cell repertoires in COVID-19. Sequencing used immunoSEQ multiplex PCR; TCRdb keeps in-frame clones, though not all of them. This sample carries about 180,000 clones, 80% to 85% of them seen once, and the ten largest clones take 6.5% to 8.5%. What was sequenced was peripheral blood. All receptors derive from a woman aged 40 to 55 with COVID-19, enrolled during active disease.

CDR3 DNA sequence: TGCGCCAGCAGCCGCGCTGGTACAGGGGGGTACGAGCAGTACTTC. It codes for CASSRAGTGGYEQYF. The J gene is TRBJ2-7, the V gene TRBV4-1, with 8 bases fitting TRBD1. With V trimmed by 4 bases and J by 4 bases, 9 bases remained unmatched. The length of the CDR3 is 15 residues. Germline V gene data show CDR1 as MGHRA and CDR2 as YSYEKL.

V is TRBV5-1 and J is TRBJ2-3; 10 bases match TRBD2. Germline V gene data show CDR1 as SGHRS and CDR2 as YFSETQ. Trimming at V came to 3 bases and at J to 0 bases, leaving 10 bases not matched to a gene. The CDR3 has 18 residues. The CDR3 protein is CASSSTSGLADSTDTQYF. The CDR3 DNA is TGCGCCAGCAGCTCGACAAGTGGACTAGCGGATAGCACAGATACGCAGTATTTT.

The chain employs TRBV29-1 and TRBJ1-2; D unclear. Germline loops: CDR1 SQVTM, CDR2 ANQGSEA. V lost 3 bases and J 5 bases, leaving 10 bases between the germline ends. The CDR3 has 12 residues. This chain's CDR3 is CSVDELRYGYTF. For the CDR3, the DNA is TGCAGCGTTGACGAGCTACGGTATGGCTACACCTTC.

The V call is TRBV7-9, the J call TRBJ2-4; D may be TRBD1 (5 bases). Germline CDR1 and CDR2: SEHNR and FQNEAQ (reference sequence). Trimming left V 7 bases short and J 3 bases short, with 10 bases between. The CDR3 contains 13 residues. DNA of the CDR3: TGTGCCAGCAACCCCCAGGGCAAAAACATTCAGTACTTC. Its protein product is CASNPQGKNIQYF. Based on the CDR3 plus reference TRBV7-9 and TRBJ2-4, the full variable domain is DTGVSQNPRHKITKRGQNVTFRCDPISEHNRLYWYRQTLGQGPEFLTYFQNEAQLEKSRLLSDRFSAERPKGSFSTLEIQRTEQGDSAMYLCASNPQGKNIQYFGAGTRLSVL.

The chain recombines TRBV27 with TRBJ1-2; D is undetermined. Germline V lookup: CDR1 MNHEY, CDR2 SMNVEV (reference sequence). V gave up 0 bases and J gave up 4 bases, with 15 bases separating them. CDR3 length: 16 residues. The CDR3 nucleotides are TGTGCCAGCAGTTTATCGCCTCGGACGGACTTCTATGGCTACACCTTC. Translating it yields CASSLSPRTDFYGYTF.

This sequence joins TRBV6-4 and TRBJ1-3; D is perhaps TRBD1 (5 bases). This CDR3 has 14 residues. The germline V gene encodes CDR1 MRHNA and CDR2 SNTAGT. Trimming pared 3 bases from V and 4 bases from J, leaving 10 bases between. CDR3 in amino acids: CASSEGAAGNTIYF. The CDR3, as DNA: TGTGCCAGCAGTGAAGGGGCAGCCGGAAACACCATATATTTT.

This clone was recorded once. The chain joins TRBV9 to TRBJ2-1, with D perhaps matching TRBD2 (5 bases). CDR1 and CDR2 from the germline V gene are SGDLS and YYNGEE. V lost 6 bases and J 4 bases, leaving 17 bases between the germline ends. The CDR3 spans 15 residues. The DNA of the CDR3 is TGTGCCAGCACTTTCGATTTCGGGGTTTACAATGAGCAGTTCTTC. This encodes CASTFDFGVYNEQFF.

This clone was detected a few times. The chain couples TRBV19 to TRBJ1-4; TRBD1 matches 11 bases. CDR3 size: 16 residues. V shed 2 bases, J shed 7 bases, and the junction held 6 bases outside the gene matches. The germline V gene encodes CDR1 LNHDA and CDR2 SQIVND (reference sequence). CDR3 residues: CASSIMSGTGGEKLFF. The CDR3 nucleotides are TGTGCCAGTAGTATAATGTCCGGGACAGGGGGTGAAAAACTGTTTTTT.

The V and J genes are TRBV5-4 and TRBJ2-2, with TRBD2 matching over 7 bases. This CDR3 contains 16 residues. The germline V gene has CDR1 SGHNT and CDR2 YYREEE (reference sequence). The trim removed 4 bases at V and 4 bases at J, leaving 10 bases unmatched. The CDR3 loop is CASSPRQAGLTGELFF. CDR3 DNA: TGTGCCAGCAGCCCACGGCAAGCGGGACTCACCGGGGAGCTGTTTTTT.

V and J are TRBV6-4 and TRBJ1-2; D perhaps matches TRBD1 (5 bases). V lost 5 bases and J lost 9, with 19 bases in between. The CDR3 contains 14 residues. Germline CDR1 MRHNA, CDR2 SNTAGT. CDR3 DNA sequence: TGTGCCAGCAGTAAAGAGGATTCAGGGATGAGCTACACCTTC. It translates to CASSKEDSGMSYTF.

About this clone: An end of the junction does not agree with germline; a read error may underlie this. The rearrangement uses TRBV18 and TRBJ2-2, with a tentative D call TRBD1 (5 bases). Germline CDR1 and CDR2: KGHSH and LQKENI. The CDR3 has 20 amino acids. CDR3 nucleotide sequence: TGTGCCAGCTCACCACCGGTGACAGACCCTCTTCCCCGCCACACAGGGGAGCTGTTTTTT. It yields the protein CASSPPVTDPLPRHTGELFF.

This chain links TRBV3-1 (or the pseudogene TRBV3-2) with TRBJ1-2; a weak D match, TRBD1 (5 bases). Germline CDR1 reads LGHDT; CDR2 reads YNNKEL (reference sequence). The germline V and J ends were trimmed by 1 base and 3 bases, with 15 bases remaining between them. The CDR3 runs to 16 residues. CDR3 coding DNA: TGTGCCAGCAGCCAAGTTCAGGGCAGGAACTACTATGGCTACACCTTC. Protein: CASSQVQGRNYYGYTF.

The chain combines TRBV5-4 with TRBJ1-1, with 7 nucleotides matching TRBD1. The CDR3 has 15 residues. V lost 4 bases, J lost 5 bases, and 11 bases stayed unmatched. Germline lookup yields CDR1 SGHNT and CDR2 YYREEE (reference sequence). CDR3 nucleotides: TGTGCCAGCAGCCCCCCGGCTCCACAGGGGACTGAAGCTTTCTTT. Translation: CASSPPAPQGTEAFF. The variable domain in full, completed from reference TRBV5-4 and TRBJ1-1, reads ETGVTQSPTHLIKTRGQQVTLRCSSQSGHNTVSWYQQALGQGPQFIFQYYREEENGRGNFPPRFSGLQFPNYSSELNVNALELDDSALYLCASSPPAPQGTEAFFGQGTRLTVV.

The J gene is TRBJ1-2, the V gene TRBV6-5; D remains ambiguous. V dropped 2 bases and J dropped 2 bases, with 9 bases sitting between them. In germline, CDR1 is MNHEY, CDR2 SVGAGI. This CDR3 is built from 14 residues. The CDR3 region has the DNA TGTGCCAGCAGTTACGTAGGCGGAAACTATGGCTACACCTTC. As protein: CASSYVGGNYGYTF.

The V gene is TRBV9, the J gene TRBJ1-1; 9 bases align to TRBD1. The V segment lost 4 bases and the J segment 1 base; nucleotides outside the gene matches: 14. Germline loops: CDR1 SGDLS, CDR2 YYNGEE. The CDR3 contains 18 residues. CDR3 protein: CASSLGTGRNVGNTEAFF. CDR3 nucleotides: TGTGCCAGCAGCCTGGGGACAGGGCGTAATGTAGGGAACACTGAAGCTTTCTTT.

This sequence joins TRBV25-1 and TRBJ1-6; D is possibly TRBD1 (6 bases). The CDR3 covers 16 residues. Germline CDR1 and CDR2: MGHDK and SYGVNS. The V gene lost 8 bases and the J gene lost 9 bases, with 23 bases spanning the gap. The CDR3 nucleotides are TGTGCCAGCGCCTCCTCGGGACATGGGCCCGGTTCACCCCTCCACTTT. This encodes CASASSGHGPGSPLHF.

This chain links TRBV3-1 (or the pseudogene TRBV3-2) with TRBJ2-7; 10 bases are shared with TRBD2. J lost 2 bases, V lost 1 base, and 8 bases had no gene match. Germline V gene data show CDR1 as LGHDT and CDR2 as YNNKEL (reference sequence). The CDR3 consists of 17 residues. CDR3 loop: CASSQVGSGGPAYEQYF. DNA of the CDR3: TGTGCCAGCAGCCAAGTGGGTAGCGGGGGGCCAGCCTACGAGCAGTACTTC.

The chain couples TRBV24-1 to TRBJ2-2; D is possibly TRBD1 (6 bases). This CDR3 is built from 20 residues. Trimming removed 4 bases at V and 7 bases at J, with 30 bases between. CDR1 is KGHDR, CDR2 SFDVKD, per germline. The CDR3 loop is CATSDLSANPVTGKNGELFF. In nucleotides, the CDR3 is TGTGCCACCAGTGACCTCTCAGCTAACCCCGTGACAGGAAAGAACGGGGAGCTGTTTTTT.

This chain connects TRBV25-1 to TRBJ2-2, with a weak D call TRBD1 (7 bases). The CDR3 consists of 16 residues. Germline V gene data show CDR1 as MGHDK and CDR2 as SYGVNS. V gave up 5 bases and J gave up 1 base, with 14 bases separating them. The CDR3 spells CASSKQGRWNTGELFF. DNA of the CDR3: TGTGCCAGCAGTAAACAGGGGAGGTGGAACACCGGGGAGCTGTTTTTT.

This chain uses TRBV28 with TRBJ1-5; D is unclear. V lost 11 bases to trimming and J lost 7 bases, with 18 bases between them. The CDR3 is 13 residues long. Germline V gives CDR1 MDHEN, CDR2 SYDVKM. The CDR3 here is CASNPGIQQPQHF. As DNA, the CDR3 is TGTGCCTCCAATCCCGGGATCCAGCAGCCCCAGCATTTT.

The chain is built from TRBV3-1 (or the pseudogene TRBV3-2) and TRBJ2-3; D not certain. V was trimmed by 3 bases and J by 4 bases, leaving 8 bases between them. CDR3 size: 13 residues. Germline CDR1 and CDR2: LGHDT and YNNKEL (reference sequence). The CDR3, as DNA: TGTGCCAGCAGCCATATACGAGCAGATACGCAGTATTTT. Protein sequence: CASSHIRADTQYF.

The CDR3 DNA follows: TGTGCCACTACCGGGACAGGGTGGTATGAGCAGTTCTTC. As protein: CATTGTGWYEQFF. The gene calls are TRBV6-5 and TRBJ2-1, with 9 bases fitting TRBD1. The CDR3 contains 13 residues. J gave up 8 bases and V 10 bases, and 9 bases lay outside the gene matches. Germline assignment: CDR1 MNHEY and CDR2 SVGAGI.

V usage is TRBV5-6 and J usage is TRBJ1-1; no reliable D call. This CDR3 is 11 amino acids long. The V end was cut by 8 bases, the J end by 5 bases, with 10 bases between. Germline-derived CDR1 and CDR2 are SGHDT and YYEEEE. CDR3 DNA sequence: TGTGCCAGTTTTACGGAGACTGAAGCTTTCTTT. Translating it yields CASFTETEAFF.

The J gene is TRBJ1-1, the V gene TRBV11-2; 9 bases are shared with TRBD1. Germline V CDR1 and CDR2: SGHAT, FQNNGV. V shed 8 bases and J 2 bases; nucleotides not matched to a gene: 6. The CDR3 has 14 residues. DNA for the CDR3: TGTGCCAGCGGCCTTACAGGGGGCAACACTGAAGCTTTCTTT. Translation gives CASGLTGGNTEAFF.